The rows below give T cell receptor beta chains drawn from one sample of a study of Graves' ophthalmopathy and Graves' hyperthyroidism. TCRdb redid the calling of the multiplex PCR reads with MiXCR, one entry per CDR3 protein. The repertoire holds roughly 600,000 distinct CDR3 sequences, about two fifths seen once, with about 4.2% in the top ten. Source material: peripheral blood or thyroid tissue (not recorded which). These TCRs come from an adult man with Graves' hyperthyroidism. The CDR3 runs from the conserved cysteine through the conserved F or W. Each record gives: V gene, D gene, J gene, clone size, CDR3 DNA, CDR3 protein. A D gene is named only where the DNA matches it firmly. Clone size, where shown, is once, few, many, or a class for clones that have expanded.

TRBV19,-,TRBJ1-5,many,TGTGCCAGTAGTCCCCGACGGGAGCACCCTCAACCCCAGCATTTT,CASSPRREHPQPQHF
TRBV29-1,-,TRBJ1-4,many,TGCAGCGTTTCAATGGGGAATGAAAAACTGTTTTTT,CSVSMGNEKLFF
TRBV20-1,-,TRBJ2-5,many,TGCAGACTGACTGGACGAGGGGAGACCCAGTACTTC,CRLTGRGETQYF
TRBV7-9,-,TRBJ1-5,-,TGTGCCAGCAGCTTTTGTTCGCGGACAGAAGACAATCAGCCCCAGCATTTT,CASSFCSRTEDNQPQHF
TRBV12-3/TRBV12-4,TRBD1,TRBJ1-6,-,TGTGCCAGCAGTACCCTCTCGACAGGGCCTCATGATTCACCCCTCCACTTT,CASSTLSTGPHDSPLHF
TRBV15,-,TRBJ1-5,once,TGTGCCACCAGCAGAGTGACACAGATGAATCAGCCCCAGCATTTT,CATSRVTQMNQPQHF
TRBV12-3/TRBV12-4,-,TRBJ2-2,once,TGTGCTGGTGGTTTGGTCGGGGACACCGGGGAGCTGTTTTTT,CAGGLVGDTGELFF
TRBV24-1,TRBD2,TRBJ2-5,-,TGTGCCACCAGTGACCAGGGAGCGGGGGCAGATACGCAGTACTTC,CATSDQGAGADTQYF
TRBV5-4,-,TRBJ2-2,many,TGTGCCAGCAGCTTGTATTTATCAGGGGCAGGCGGGGAGCTGTTTTTT,CASSLYLSGAGGELFF
TRBV20-1,TRBD1,TRBJ1-1,many,TGCAGCGCTCAAAGGGGGACAGGGGTGAACACTGAAGCTTTCTTT,CSAQRGTGVNTEAFF
TRBV20-1,-,TRBJ1-2,-,TGCAGTGCTAGAGACGGGGGGGGGAGCTATGGCTACACCTTC,CSARDGGGSYGYTF
TRBV27,-,TRBJ2-7,-,TGTGCCAGCAGTGCACGCAGGGTGCTTGGCGAGCAGTACTTC,CASSARRVLGEQYF